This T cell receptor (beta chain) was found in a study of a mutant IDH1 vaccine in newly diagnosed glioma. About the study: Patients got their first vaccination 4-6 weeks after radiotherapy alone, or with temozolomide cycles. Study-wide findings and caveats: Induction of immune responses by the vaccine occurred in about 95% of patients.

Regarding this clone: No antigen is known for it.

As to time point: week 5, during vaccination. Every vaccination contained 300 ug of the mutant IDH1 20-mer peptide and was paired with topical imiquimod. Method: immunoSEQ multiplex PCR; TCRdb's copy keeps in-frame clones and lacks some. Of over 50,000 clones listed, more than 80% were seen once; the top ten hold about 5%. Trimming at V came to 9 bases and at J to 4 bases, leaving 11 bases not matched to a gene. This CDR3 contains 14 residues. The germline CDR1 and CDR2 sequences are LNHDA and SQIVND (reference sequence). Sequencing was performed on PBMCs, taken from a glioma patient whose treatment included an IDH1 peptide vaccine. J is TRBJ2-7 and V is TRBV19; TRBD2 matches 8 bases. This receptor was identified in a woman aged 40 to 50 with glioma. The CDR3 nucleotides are TGTGCCAGCGATGCGGGAGGACCTACGTACGAGCAGTACTTC. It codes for CASDAGGPTYEQYF.